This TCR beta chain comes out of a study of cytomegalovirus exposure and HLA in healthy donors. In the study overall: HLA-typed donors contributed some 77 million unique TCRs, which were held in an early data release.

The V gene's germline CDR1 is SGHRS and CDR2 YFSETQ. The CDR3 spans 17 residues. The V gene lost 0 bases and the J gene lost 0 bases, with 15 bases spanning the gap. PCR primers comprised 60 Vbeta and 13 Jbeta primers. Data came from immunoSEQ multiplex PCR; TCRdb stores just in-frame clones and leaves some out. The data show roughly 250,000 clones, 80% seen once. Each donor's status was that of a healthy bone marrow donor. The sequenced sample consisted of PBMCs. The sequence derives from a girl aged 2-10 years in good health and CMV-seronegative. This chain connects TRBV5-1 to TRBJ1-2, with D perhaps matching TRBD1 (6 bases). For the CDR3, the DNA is TGCGCCAGCAGCTTGGTGTGGAGGGGGGGCCCTAACTATGGCTACACCTTC. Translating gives CASSLVWRGGPNYGYTF.